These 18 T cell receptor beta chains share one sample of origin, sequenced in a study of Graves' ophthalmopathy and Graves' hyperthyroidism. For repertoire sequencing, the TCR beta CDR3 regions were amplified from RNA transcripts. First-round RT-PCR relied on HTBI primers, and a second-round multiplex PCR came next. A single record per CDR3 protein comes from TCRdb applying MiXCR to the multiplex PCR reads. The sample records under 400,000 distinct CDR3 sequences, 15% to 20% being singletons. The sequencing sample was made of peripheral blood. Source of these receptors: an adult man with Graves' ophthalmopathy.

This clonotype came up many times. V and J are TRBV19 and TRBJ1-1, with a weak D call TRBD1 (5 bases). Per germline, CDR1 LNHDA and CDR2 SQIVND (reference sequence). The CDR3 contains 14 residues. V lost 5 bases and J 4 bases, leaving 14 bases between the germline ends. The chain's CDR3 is CASSPGGLGTEAFF. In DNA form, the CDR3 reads TGTGCCAGTAGTCCGGGGGGACTTGGCACTGAAGCTTTCTTT.

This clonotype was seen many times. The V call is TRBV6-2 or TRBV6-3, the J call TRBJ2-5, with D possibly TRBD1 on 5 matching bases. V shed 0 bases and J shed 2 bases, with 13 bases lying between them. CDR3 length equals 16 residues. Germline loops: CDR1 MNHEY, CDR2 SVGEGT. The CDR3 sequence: CASSYSATETQETQYF. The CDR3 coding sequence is TGTGCCAGCAGTTACTCGGCGACAGAGACTCAAGAGACCCAGTACTTC.

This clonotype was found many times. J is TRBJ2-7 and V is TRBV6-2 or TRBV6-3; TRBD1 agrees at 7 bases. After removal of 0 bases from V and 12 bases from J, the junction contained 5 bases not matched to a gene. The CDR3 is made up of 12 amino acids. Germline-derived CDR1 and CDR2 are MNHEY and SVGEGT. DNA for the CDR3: TGTGCCAGCAGTTACTCGGACAGGAAAGTGTACTTC. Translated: CASSYSDRKVYF.

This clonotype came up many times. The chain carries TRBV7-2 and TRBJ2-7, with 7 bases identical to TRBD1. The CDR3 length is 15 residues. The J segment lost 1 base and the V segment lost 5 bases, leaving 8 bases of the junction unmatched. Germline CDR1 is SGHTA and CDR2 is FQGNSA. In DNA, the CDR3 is TGTGCCAGCAGCCGGGACAGTTCCCCTTCCTACGAGCAGTACTTC. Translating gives CASSRDSSPSYEQYF. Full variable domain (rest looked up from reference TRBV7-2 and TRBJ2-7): GAGVSQSPSNKVTEKGKDVELRCDPISGHTALYWYRQSLGQGLEFLIYFQGNSAPDKSGLPSDRFSAERTGGSVSTLTIQRTQQEDSAVYLCASSRDSSPSYEQYFGPGTRLTVT.

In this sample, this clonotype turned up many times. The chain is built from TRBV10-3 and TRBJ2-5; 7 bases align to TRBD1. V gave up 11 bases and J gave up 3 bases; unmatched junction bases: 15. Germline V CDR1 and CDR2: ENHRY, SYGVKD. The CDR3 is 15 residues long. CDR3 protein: CAARGTDRDEETQYF. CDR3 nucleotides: TGTGCCGCCCGGGGAACCGACAGGGACGAAGAGACCCAGTACTTC.

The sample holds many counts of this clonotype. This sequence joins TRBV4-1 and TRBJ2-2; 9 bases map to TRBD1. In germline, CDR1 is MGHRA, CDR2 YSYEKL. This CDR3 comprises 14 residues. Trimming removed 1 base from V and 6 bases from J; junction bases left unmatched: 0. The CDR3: CASSQGQGAGELFF. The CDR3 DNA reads TGCGCCAGCAGCCAAGGACAGGGGGCCGGGGAGCTGTTTTTT.

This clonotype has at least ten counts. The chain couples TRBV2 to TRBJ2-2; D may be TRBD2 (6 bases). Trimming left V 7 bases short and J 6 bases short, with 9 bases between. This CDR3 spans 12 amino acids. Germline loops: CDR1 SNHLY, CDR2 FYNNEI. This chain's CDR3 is CASTGGAGELFF. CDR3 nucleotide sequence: TGTGCCAGCACGGGCGGGGCCGGGGAGCTGTTTTTT.

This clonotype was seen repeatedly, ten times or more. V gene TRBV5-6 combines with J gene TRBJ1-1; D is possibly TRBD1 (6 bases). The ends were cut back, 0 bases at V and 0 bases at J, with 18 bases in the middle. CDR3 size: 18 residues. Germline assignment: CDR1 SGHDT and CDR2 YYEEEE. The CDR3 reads CASSLGTGNLRMNTEAFF. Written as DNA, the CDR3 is TGTGCCAGCAGCTTGGGAACAGGGAACTTGAGAATGAACACTGAAGCTTTCTTT. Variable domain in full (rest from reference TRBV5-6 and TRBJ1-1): DAGVTQSPTHLIKTRGQQVTLRCSPKSGHDTVSWYQQALGQGPQFIFQYYEEEERQRGNFPDRFSGHQFPNYSSELNVNALLLGDSALYLCASSLGTGNLRMNTEAFFGQGTRLTVV.

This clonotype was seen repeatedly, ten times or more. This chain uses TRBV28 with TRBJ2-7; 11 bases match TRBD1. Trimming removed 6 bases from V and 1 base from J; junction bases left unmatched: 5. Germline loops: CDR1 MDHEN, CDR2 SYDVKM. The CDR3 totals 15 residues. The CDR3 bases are TGTGCCAGCAGAACCGGGACAGGGGGGTCCTACGAGCAGTACTTC. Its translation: CASRTGTGGSYEQYF.

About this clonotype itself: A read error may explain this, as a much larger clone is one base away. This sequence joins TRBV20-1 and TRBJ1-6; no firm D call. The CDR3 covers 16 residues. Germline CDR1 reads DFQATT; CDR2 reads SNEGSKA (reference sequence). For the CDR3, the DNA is TGCAGTGTTAGAGAAACCGAGACGACCGGGAGTTCACCCCTCCACTTT. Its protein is CSVRETETTGSSPLHF.

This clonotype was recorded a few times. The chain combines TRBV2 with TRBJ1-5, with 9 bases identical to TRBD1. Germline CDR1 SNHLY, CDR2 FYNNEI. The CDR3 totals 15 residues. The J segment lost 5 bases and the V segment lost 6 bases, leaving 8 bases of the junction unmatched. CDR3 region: CASRPGTGRDQPQHF. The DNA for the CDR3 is TGTGCCAGCAGACCCGGGACAGGGAGGGATCAGCCCCAGCATTTT.

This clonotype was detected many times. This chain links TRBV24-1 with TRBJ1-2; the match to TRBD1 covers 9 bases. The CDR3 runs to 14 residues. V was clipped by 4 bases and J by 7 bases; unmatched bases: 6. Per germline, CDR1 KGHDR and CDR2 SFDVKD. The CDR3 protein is CATSDHRGLSGYTF. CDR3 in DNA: TGTGCCACCAGTGACCACAGGGGGCTGAGTGGCTACACCTTC.

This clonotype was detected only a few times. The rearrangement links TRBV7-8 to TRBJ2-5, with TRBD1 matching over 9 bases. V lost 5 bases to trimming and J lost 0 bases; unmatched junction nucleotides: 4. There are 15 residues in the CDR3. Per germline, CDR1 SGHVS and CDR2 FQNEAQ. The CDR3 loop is CASSVTGGDQETQYF. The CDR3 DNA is TGTGCCAGCAGCGTGACAGGGGGGGACCAAGAGACCCAGTACTTC.

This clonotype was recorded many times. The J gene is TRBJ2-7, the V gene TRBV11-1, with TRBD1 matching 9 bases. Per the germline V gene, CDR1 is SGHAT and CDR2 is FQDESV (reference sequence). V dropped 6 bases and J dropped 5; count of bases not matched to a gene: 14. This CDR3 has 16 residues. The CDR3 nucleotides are TGTGCCAGCAGTTTTCTCCCGGGACAGGGTCCCCACGAGCAGTACTTC. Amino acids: CASSFLPGQGPHEQYF.

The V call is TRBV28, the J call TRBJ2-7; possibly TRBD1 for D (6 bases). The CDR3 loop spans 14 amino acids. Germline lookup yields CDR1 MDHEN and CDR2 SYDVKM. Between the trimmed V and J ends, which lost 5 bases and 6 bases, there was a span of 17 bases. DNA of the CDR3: TGTGCCAGCAGTCCTGGGACAAGGGTAGGCGAGCAGTACTTC. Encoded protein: CASSPGTRVGEQYF. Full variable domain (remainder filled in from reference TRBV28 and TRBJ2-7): DVKVTQSSRYLVKRTGEKVFLECVQDMDHENMFWYRQDPGLGLRLIYFSYDVKMKEKGDIPEGYSVSREKKERFSLILESASTNQTSMYLCASSPGTRVGEQYFGPGTRLTVT.

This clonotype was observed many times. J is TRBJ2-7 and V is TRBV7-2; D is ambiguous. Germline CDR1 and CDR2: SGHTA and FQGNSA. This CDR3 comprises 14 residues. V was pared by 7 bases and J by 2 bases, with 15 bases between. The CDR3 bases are TGTGCCAGCACCGTAGGCGCTGGTACCTACGAGCAGTACTTC. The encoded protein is CASTVGAGTYEQYF.

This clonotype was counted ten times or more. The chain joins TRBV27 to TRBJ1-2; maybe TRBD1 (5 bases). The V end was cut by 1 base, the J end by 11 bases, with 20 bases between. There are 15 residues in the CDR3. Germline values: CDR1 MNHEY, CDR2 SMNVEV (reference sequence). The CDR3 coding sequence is TGTGCCAGCAGTTTATGGGGCCAGCAACACAGGCCTTACACCTTC. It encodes CASSLWGQQHRPYTF.

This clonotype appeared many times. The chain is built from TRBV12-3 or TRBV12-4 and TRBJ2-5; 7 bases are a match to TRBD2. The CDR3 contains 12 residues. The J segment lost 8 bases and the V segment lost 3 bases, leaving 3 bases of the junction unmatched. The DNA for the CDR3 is TGTGCCAGCAGTTTGGGAGGGAGTACCCAGTACTTC. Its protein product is CASSLGGSTQYF.